These 10 T cell receptor beta chains came from one sample sequenced in a study of response to subunit inactivated influenza vaccine. One entry per CDR3 protein, called by TCRdb with MiXCR from the RT-PCR reads. This table has hundreds of thousands of distinct CDR3 sequences, less than 15% appearing once. Sequencing was performed on PBMCs from blood, taken approximately 15 days before vaccination. Receptor source: a man between 50 and 59 years old who received an inactivated influenza vaccine.

This clonotype was observed many times. This chain uses TRBV28 with TRBJ2-1, with a tentative D call TRBD2 (6 bases). The CDR3 totals 14 residues. Germline V gene data show CDR1 as MDHEN and CDR2 as SYDVKM. Trimming shortened V by 5 bases and J by 0 bases, and 8 bases separated the two germline ends. CDR3 protein: CASSRLVSYNEQFF. CDR3 bases: TGTGCCAGCAGTAGACTAGTCTCCTACAATGAGCAGTTCTTC.

This clonotype has only a few counts. A junction end diverges from the germline sequence, so it may reflect a read error. The rearrangement joins TRBV6-1 to TRBJ2-1, with a tentative D call TRBD1 (6 bases). In germline, CDR1 is MNHNS, CDR2 SASEGT. This CDR3 is 16 amino acids long. CDR3 in amino acids: CASSEGFSGAYNEQFF. The CDR3, as DNA: TGTGCCAGCAGCGAAGGCTTCTCAGGGGCATACAATGAGCAGTTCTTC.

V gene TRBV11-3 combines with J gene TRBJ2-1; D is uncertain. V was clipped by 5 bases and J by 10 bases, with 15 bases between them. The length of the CDR3 is 13 residues. Looked up from germline, CDR1 is SGHNT and CDR2 is YENEEA. CDR3 loop: CASSTTTSREQFF. CDR3 DNA: TGTGCCAGCAGCACAACGACATCCAGGGAGCAGTTCTTC.

This chain joins TRBV6-1 and TRBJ2-2; possible D gene TRBD1, 6 bases. The CDR3 extends over 16 amino acids. V was pared by 6 bases and J by 2 bases, with 16 bases between. Germline V gives CDR1 MNHNS, CDR2 SASEGT. The CDR3 here is CASSGQLLANTGELFF. The CDR3 region has the DNA TGTGCCAGCAGCGGACAGCTCCTAGCTAACACCGGGGAGCTGTTTTTT.

For this clonotype: With a much larger clone just one base away, this may be a read error. The rearrangement joins TRBV12-3 or TRBV12-4 to TRBJ1-1; possible D gene TRBD1, 5 bases. V gave up 6 bases and J gave up 4 bases, with 12 bases separating them. The CDR3 has 13 residues. Here the CDR3 reads CASSFHGATEAFF. The CDR3, as DNA: TGTGCCAGCAGCTTTCATGGGGCCACTGAAGCTTTCTTT.

There are a few counts of this clonotype. V gene TRBV19 combines with J gene TRBJ2-5, with D possibly matching TRBD2 (7 bases). Germline-derived CDR1 and CDR2 are LNHDA and SQIVND (reference sequence). V was trimmed by 2 bases and J by 1 base, leaving 14 bases between them. There are 16 residues in the CDR3. DNA of the CDR3: TGTGCCAGTAGTATATCGGGGGGCCCGAGCCAAGAGACCCAGTACTTC. Translating gives CASSISGGPSQETQYF.

The chain uses TRBV12-3 or TRBV12-4 and TRBJ2-4; D is possibly TRBD1 or TRBD2 (6 bases each). V gave up 3 bases and J gave up 2 bases, with 17 bases separating them. The CDR3 loop spans 17 amino acids. CDR3 in amino acids: CASSFSSSGATKNIQYF. The CDR3 coding sequence is TGTGCCAGCAGTTTTAGCTCGTCGGGGGCAACCAAAAACATTCAGTACTTC.

This clonotype was seen a handful of times. The V gene is TRBV3-1, the J gene TRBJ2-5, with TRBD2 identical over 12 bases. V trimming: 2 bases; J trimming: 3 bases; junction bases outside the gene matches: 7. The CDR3 covers 17 residues. Per germline, CDR1 LGHDT and CDR2 YNNKEL (reference sequence). This chain's CDR3 is CASSQPTSGRFEETQYF. For the CDR3, the DNA is TGTGCCAGCAGCCAACCTACTAGCGGGAGGTTTGAAGAGACCCAGTACTTC.

This clonotype was detected a few times. The V call is TRBV6-2 or TRBV6-3, the J call TRBJ2-1; D gene ambiguous. The CDR3 totals 13 residues. Looked up from germline, CDR1 is MNHEY and CDR2 is SVGEGT. Trimming shortened V by 10 bases and J by 4 bases, and 14 bases separated the two germline ends. The CDR3 here is CATLRQTYNEQFF. The CDR3 coding sequence is TGTGCCACCTTGCGGCAGACTTACAATGAGCAGTTCTTC.

This clonotype was counted between two and nine times. The V gene is TRBV6-1, the J gene TRBJ1-6; 10 bases fit TRBD1. V dropped 3 bases and J dropped 9; count of bases not matched to a gene: 5. This CDR3 region has 15 residues. Germline CDR1 and CDR2: MNHNS and SASEGT. CDR3 in amino acids: CASSEGQGIVSPLHF. In nucleotides, the CDR3 is TGTGCCAGCAGTGAGGGACAGGGGATTGTTTCACCCCTCCACTTT.